The rows below give T cell receptor beta chains drawn from one sample of a study of blood T cell repertoires in COVID-19. Only in-frame clones appear in the TCRdb table, and some are missing; sequencing was by immunoSEQ multiplex PCR. The top ten hold about 2.7% of the sample, which has fewer than 350,000 clones, around 84% seen once. Source material: PBMCs or T cells enriched from blood (not recorded which). These receptor sequences come from a woman aged 45-65 years who had recovered from COVID-19. CDR3s include the opening cysteine and the closing phenylalanine or tryptophan. A D gene is named only where the DNA matches it firmly. Size values are once, few and many counts, or a class for expanded clones, and some rows have none.

d_call,v_call,j_call,clone_size,cdr3_aa,cdr3_nt
-,TRBV3-1/TRBV3-2,TRBJ2-7,-,CASSQGSSYEQYF,TGTGCCAGCAGCCAGGGGAGCTCCTACGAGCAGTACTTC
-,TRBV10-3,TRBJ1-3,-,CAISETGTLDSGNTIYF,TGTGCCATCAGTGAGACAGGAACGCTGGACTCTGGAAACACCATATATTTT
-,TRBV28,TRBJ1-2,-,CASSLVYGGAGGYTF,TGTGCCAGCAGTTTAGTTTACGGGGGGGCGGGGGGCTACACCTTC
-,TRBV10-3,TRBJ1-1,-,CAISESQGNTEAFF,TGTGCCATCAGTGAGTCACAGGGGAACACTGAAGCTTTCTTT
-,TRBV24-1,TRBJ2-5,-,CATSDPRGEETQYF,TGTGCCACCAGTGATCCCCGCGGAGAAGAGACCCAGTACTTC
-,TRBV5-1,TRBJ2-7,once,CASGGDSYEQYF,TGCGCCAGCGGCGGGGATTCCTACGAGCAGTACTTC
-,TRBV27,TRBJ2-7,-,CASSFGQGGYEQYF,TGTGCCAGCAGTTTCGGGCAGGGTGGGTACGAGCAGTACTTC
-,TRBV3-1/TRBV3-2,TRBJ1-5,-,CASSQNPGIGPPQHF,TGTGCCAGCAGCCAAAACCCAGGGATTGGTCCGCCCCAGCATTTT
TRBD1,TRBV25-1,TRBJ1-2,-,CASSEYGQGYGYTF,TGTGCCAGCAGTGAATATGGACAGGGTTACGGCTACACCTTC
TRBD2,TRBV28,TRBJ2-2,-,CASSLHGTSVHRELFF,TGTGCCAGCAGTTTGCACGGGACTAGTGTCCACCGGGAGCTGTTTTTT
TRBD1,TRBV6-5,TRBJ2-3,-,CASSEQGADTQYF,TGTGCCAGCAGCGAGCAGGGGGCAGATACGCAGTATTTT
TRBD1,TRBV5-1,TRBJ2-5,once,CASSPGTGKGETQYF,TGCGCCAGCAGCCCGGGGACAGGGAAGGGAGAGACCCAGTACTTC
-,TRBV2,TRBJ2-3,-,CASRVGGDTQYF,TGTGCCAGCAGGGTGGGAGGAGATACGCAGTATTTT
TRBD2,TRBV11-3,TRBJ2-2,-,CASSLEAGVNTGELFF,TGTGCCAGCAGCTTAGAGGCGGGGGTCAACACCGGGGAGCTGTTTTTT
-,TRBV6-5,TRBJ1-1,once,CASSYQLSGDTEAFF,TGTGCCAGCAGTTACCAATTGTCAGGGGACACTGAAGCTTTCTTT